The clone carrying this TCR beta chain was detected many times. The antigen is unknown. This entry belongs to a study of breast tumors, draining lymph nodes, adjacent tissues. This CDR3 comprises 17 residues. V shed 5 bases, J shed 7 bases, and the junction held 18 bases outside the gene matches. Germline-derived CDR1 and CDR2 are SGHAT and FQNNGV. Findings of the study overall: Luminal-like breast cancer showed significantly higher tumor–nontumor repertoire similarity than basal-like. The data were judged consistent with most tumor T cells coming from lymph node and expanding in tumor. Tumor TCR diversity was below lymph nodes but above nontumor tissue.

TCRdb used MiXCR to reprocess the multiplex PCR reads, holding one entry per CDR3 protein. Of tens of thousands of distinct CDR3 sequences listed, around 52% are singletons. The chain links TRBV11-2 to TRBJ2-3, with 7 bases lining up with TRBD2. The material sequenced was breast tumor tissue. This sequence was found in a female donor with breast cancer. Some clones in this sample may be carry-over from other donors' samples. CDR3 coding DNA: TGTGCCAGCAGCCCCATGACCATAGCGGGCGTGTCTAATACGCAGTATTTT. Encoded protein: CASSPMTIAGVSNTQYF.